Presented here are 28 T cell receptor beta chains from one specimen sequenced in a study of naive and memory T cell subsets. A UMI-containing oligonucleotide was joined by 3' ligation to the TCR cDNA template. Ligated cDNA underwent four rounds of PCR with nested alpha and beta constant region primers and SP2. A single record per CDR3 protein comes from TCRdb applying MiXCR to the 5' RACE reads. The sample lists tens of thousands of distinct CDR3 sequences, roughly 7% occurring once. The source of these receptors is a male donor in good health.

The sample holds many counts of this clonotype. This chain links TRBV2 with TRBJ1-5; D possibly corresponds to TRBD1 (5 bases). CDR1 and CDR2 from the germline V gene are SNHLY and FYNNEI. The ends were cut back, 6 bases at V and 1 base at J, with 13 bases in the middle. This CDR3 is built from 15 residues. The CDR3 bases are TGTGCCAGCAGGGCAGACAGTTCGAGCAATCAGCCCCAGCATTTT. The encoded protein is CASRADSSSNQPQHF.

This clonotype has at least ten counts. The chain combines TRBV20-1 with TRBJ2-1, with 10 nucleotides matching TRBD2. V shed 6 bases, J shed 9 bases, and the junction held 5 bases outside the gene matches. The CDR3 covers 12 residues. Germline loops: CDR1 DFQATT, CDR2 SNEGSKA (reference sequence). CDR3 residues: CSAPGTSVEQFF. The CDR3, as DNA: TGCAGTGCACCCGGGACTAGCGTTGAGCAGTTCTTC.

This clonotype was detected only a few times. The chain combines TRBV30 with TRBJ1-6, with D uncertain. CDR3 length: 14 residues. The V gene's germline CDR1 is GTSNPN and CDR2 SVGIG (reference sequence). V lost 0 bases to trimming and J lost 11 bases, with 14 bases between them. The CDR3 loop reads CAWSVLDSQAPLHF. DNA of the CDR3: TGTGCCTGGAGTGTACTGGACTCACAAGCACCCCTCCACTTT.

Many counts were recorded for this clonotype. The J gene is TRBJ2-7, the V gene TRBV29-1, with a tentative D call TRBD1 (6 bases). With 3 bases removed from V and 7 bases from J, the gap between germline ends came to 16 bases. CDR3 length equals 13 residues. Germline values: CDR1 SQVTM, CDR2 ANQGSEA. The CDR3 sequence: CSVEGAPAWEQYF. The CDR3 DNA reads as TGCAGCGTTGAGGGGGCACCTGCTTGGGAGCAGTACTTC.

This clonotype was observed many times. The CDR3 region is CSAPTPGTTDYNEQFF. CDR3 in DNA: TGCAGTGCTCCTACCCCCGGGACTACCGACTACAATGAGCAGTTCTTC. V is TRBV20-1 and J is TRBJ2-1; 7 nucleotides align to TRBD2. The junction had 13 bases not matched to a gene; V was cut back by 5 bases and J by 3 bases. The CDR3 is made up of 16 amino acids. In germline, CDR1 is DFQATT, CDR2 SNEGSKA (reference sequence).

The chain uses TRBV5-4 and TRBJ2-5, with TRBD2 matching over 9 bases. Germline assignment: CDR1 SGHNT and CDR2 YYREEE (reference sequence). CDR3 size: 16 residues. The trim removed 0 bases at V and 6 bases at J, leaving 9 bases unmatched. CDR3 region: CASSLAGGGAGKTQYF. In DNA, the CDR3 is TGTGCCAGCAGCTTGGCCGGCGGGGGGGCGGGGAAGACCCAGTACTTC.

At least ten counts were recorded for this clonotype. The chain combines TRBV29-1 with TRBJ2-1; the match to TRBD1 covers 7 bases. V lost 6 bases, J lost 14 bases, and 13 bases stayed unmatched. CDR3 length: 12 residues. CDR1 and CDR2 from the germline V gene are SQVTM and ANQGSEA. As DNA, the CDR3 is TGCAGCGTGTCCGGGACAGAAATGAGGGAGTTCTTC. Its translation is CSVSGTEMREFF.

The chain has TRBV20-1 and TRBJ2-3; the D is unclear. This CDR3 has 11 residues. V lost 3 bases and J 9 bases, leaving 10 bases between the germline ends. Per the germline V gene, CDR1 is DFQATT and CDR2 is SNEGSKA (reference sequence). The CDR3 DNA is TGCAGTGCTAGTGAATTGAGGACGCAGTATTTT. Translation gives CSASELRTQYF.

V gene TRBV5-1 combines with J gene TRBJ2-1; D perhaps matches TRBD2 (7 bases). V was clipped by 0 bases and J by 6 bases, with 10 bases between them. This CDR3 region has 14 residues. In germline, CDR1 is SGHRS, CDR2 YFSETQ. The CDR3 nucleotides are TGCGCCAGCAGCTTGGGCGGGGGCCTCAATGAGCAGTTCTTC. The encoded protein is CASSLGGGLNEQFF.

In its sample, this clonotype was seen a few times. The rearrangement links TRBV5-4 to TRBJ1-2; unclear D gene. The V end was cut by 0 bases, the J end by 1 base, with 7 bases between. CDR1 and CDR2 from the germline V gene are SGHNT and YYREEE (reference sequence). The CDR3 has 14 amino acids. The CDR3 region is CASSLEGSNYGYTF. CDR3 DNA sequence: TGTGCCAGCAGCTTGGAGGGCAGTAACTATGGCTACACCTTC.

The chain recombines TRBV6-5 with TRBJ2-3; TRBD1 matches at 7 bases. The ends lost 4 bases at V and 2 bases at J; junction bases unmatched: 6. From germline, CDR1 is MNHEY and CDR2 SVGAGI. The CDR3 is 15 amino acids. The DNA of the CDR3 is TGTGCCAGCAGTTTAGCAGGGGGTATCACAGATACGCAGTATTTT. Translating it yields CASSLAGGITDTQYF.

Note on this clonotype: One base away lies a much larger clone, so this may be a sequencing read error. This chain uses TRBV30 with TRBJ2-1; no definite D call. Trimming took off 1 base at V and 16 bases at J, with 17 bases between the two ends. From germline, CDR1 is GTSNPN and CDR2 SVGIG (reference sequence). The length of the CDR3 is 12 residues. In DNA form, the CDR3 reads TGTGCCTGGAGTGAAAGTGCGACTTTCTCATTCTTC. Protein: CAWSESATFSFF.

Ten or more counts support this clonotype. The rearrangement uses TRBV3-1 and TRBJ2-3, with D hard to call. V was cut by 0 bases and J by 2 bases, with 12 bases left in between. There are 16 residues in the CDR3. CDR1 LGHDT and CDR2 YNNKEL come from the germline V gene (reference sequence). DNA for the CDR3: TGTGCCAGCAGCCAAGAAGGGTCGGTTTACACAGATACGCAGTATTTT. It specifies CASSQEGSVYTDTQYF.

There are a few counts of this clonotype. The chain's CDR3 is CASSSRYDRYEQYF. In DNA, the CDR3 is TGTGCCAGCAGCTCAAGATACGACAGGTACGAGCAGTACTTC. The gene calls are TRBV13 and TRBJ2-7, with D maybe TRBD1 (6 bases). The CDR3 contains 14 residues. The germline CDR1 and CDR2 sequences are PRHDT and FYEKMQ (reference sequence). Trimming removed 4 bases at V and 4 bases at J, with 14 bases between.

There are many counts of this clonotype. The chain recombines TRBV18 with TRBJ2-2; the match to TRBD2 covers 7 bases. The V and J ends lost 1 base and 0 bases, in that order; junction bases with no gene match: 5. The CDR3 is 17 residues long. CDR1 and CDR2 from the germline V gene are KGHSH and LQKENI. The CDR3 here is CASSPRRGGANTGELFF. As DNA, the CDR3 is TGTGCCAGCTCACCACGCCGTGGGGGGGCGAACACCGGGGAGCTGTTTTTT.

This clonotype was seen at least ten times. In nucleotides, the CDR3 is TGTGCCAGCGGCGAACAGGGCCCTAATGAAAAACTGTTTTTT. Protein: CASGEQGPNEKLFF. The rearrangement uses TRBV6-5 and TRBJ1-4, with a weak D call TRBD1 (6 bases). CDR3 length equals 14 residues. CDR1 and CDR2 (germline): MNHEY, SVGAGI. The V end was cut by 8 bases, the J end by 3 bases, with 13 bases between.

This clonotype appeared a few times. The rearrangement links TRBV6-6 to TRBJ2-5, with D tentatively TRBD2 (6 bases). Trimming shortened V by 5 bases and J by 5 bases, and 21 bases separated the two germline ends. This CDR3 spans 16 amino acids. The V gene's germline CDR1 is MNHNY and CDR2 SVGAGI (reference sequence). CDR3 protein: CASSPTGLGGGETQYF. CDR3 DNA sequence: TGTGCCAGCAGTCCCACGGGCCTTGGGGGAGGTGAGACCCAGTACTTC.

This clonotype was found many times. The chain employs TRBV29-1 and TRBJ2-7, with TRBD1 as a possible D gene (5 bases). V shed 6 bases and J shed 5 bases, with 17 bases lying between them. From germline, CDR1 is SQVTM and CDR2 ANQGSEA. The length of the CDR3 is 13 residues. Here the CDR3 reads CSVRTLEVDEQYF. CDR3 bases: TGCAGCGTACGGACACTCGAGGTGGACGAGCAGTACTTC.

This clonotype was picked up many times. The chain combines TRBV6-6 with TRBJ2-2; 12 bases line up with TRBD2. CDR3 length: 18 amino acids. Trimming removed 1 base from V and 4 bases from J; junction bases left unmatched: 7. Germline V gene data show CDR1 as MNHNY and CDR2 as SVGAGI (reference sequence). In nucleotides, the CDR3 is TGTGCCAGCAGTTACTGGCTAGCGGGGGGGCTTGGCACCGGGGAGCTGTTTTTT. This sequence encodes CASSYWLAGGLGTGELFF.

The sample holds many counts of this clonotype. J is TRBJ2-7 and V is TRBV6-5; D remains unclear. This CDR3 is built from 15 residues. Trimming removed 0 bases at V and 0 bases at J, with 9 bases between. The germline V gene has CDR1 MNHEY and CDR2 SVGAGI. The CDR3 spells CASSYSISTSYEQYF. In DNA form, the CDR3 reads TGTGCCAGCAGTTACTCTATCAGTACCTCCTACGAGCAGTACTTC.

This clonotype was seen many times. This sequence joins TRBV4-2 and TRBJ2-1; D is unresolved. The CDR3 spans 11 residues. Trimming took off 5 bases at V and 5 bases at J, with 4 bases between the two ends. Germline V lookup: CDR1 LGHNA, CDR2 YNFKEQ. The CDR3 spells CASSVDNEQFF. The DNA for the CDR3 is TGTGCCAGCAGCGTGGACAATGAGCAGTTCTTC.

This CDR3 reads CASKRGNTEAFF. CDR3 nucleotides: TGCGCCAGCAAAAGGGGGAACACTGAAGCTTTCTTT. V and J are TRBV5-1 and TRBJ1-1; tentatively, D is TRBD1 (5 bases). V was clipped by 6 bases and J by 1 base, with 7 bases between them. The CDR3 runs 12 residues. Germline V CDR1 and CDR2: SGHRS, YFSETQ.

As for this clonotype: A read error may be the cause here, since a much bigger clone is one base away. The CDR3 region has the DNA TGCAGCGTTGTGACCGAGTTGAGCACTAAAGCTTTCTTT. Protein: CSVVTELSTKAFF. V usage is TRBV29-1 and J usage is TRBJ1-1; D unresolved. CDR1 is SQVTM, CDR2 ANQGSEA, per germline. The length of the CDR3 is 13 residues.

There are many counts of this clonotype. The chain links TRBV2 to TRBJ2-7; 7 nucleotides line up with TRBD2. V shed 5 bases and J 2 bases; nucleotides not matched to a gene: 6. Germline CDR1 and CDR2: SNHLY and FYNNEI. The CDR3 has 14 amino acids. Here the CDR3 DNA reads TGTGCCAGCAGTCCGGGACTACTCACCTACGAGCAGTACTTC. Translating gives CASSPGLLTYEQYF.

With respect to this clonotype: With a much larger clone just one base away, this may be a read error. A read error is likely, as this CDR3 ends without the conserved phenylalanine or tryptophan. CDR3 amino acids: CASSNSYEQYY. The CDR3 DNA is TGTGCCAGCTCGAACTCCTACGAGCAGTACTAC. This chain uses TRBV7-8 with TRBJ2-7; D remains ambiguous. This CDR3 spans 11 amino acids. Per the germline V gene, CDR1 is SGHVS and CDR2 is FQNEAQ. V lost 8 bases, J lost 0 bases, and 5 bases lay in between.

There are a few counts of this clonotype. This chain uses TRBV5-5 with TRBJ2-2; 8 bases are a match to TRBD2. V shed 6 bases and J 4 bases; nucleotides not matched to a gene: 5. The CDR3 extends over 14 amino acids. Germline V gene lookup returns CDR1 SGHKS and CDR2 YYEKEE (reference sequence). In DNA form, the CDR3 reads TGTGCCAGCATCGGGGCGGGAGGCACCGGGGAGCTGTTTTTT. It yields the protein CASIGAGGTGELFF.

The chain carries TRBV6-6 and TRBJ1-5, with 8 positions matching TRBD1. The CDR3 is 16 residues long. V lost 5 bases, J lost 0 bases, and 6 bases stayed unmatched. Germline values: CDR1 MNHNY, CDR2 SVGAGI (reference sequence). This CDR3 reads CASSRETGDSNQPQHF. DNA of the CDR3: TGTGCCAGCAGTCGGGAGACAGGGGATAGCAATCAGCCCCAGCATTTT.

The chain links TRBV5-1 to TRBJ1-2, with TRBD1 matching over 11 bases. The CDR3 runs 14 residues. V was pared by 1 base and J by 13 bases, with 9 bases of the junction left unmatched. The germline V gene encodes CDR1 SGHRS and CDR2 YFSETQ. The CDR3 DNA reads TGCGCCAGCAGCTTGTACGGGACAGGGGGAGCAGCCACCTTC. It yields the protein CASSLYGTGGAATF.